This passage covers 29 T cell receptor beta chains from one sample sequenced in a study of T cell changes during pregnancy in multiple sclerosis. Assay: immunoSEQ multiplex PCR; the TCRdb copy retains only in-frame clones and omits some. The sample has over 65,000 clones; approximately 89% are singletons. This material consisted of peripheral blood, taken in the first trimester of pregnancy. The receptors stem from a female donor with multiple sclerosis, enrolled in a pregnancy study.

V and J are TRBV5-1 and TRBJ2-7, with a possible D match to TRBD2 (5 bases). The CDR3 spans 17 residues. The V gene lost 2 bases and the J gene lost 3 bases, with 21 bases spanning the gap. The germline gives CDR1 SGHRS, CDR2 YFSETQ. The chain's CDR3 is CASSFRTESLAIYEQYF. CDR3 DNA sequence: TGCGCCAGCAGCTTTAGGACCGAATCATTAGCGATCTACGAGCAGTACTTC. The full variable domain, completed using reference TRBV5-1 and TRBJ2-7, is KAGVTQTPRYLIKTRGQQVTLSCSPISGHRSVSWYQQTPGQGLQFLFEYFSETQRNKGNFPGRFSGRQFSNSRSEMNVSTLELGDSALYLCASSFRTESLAIYEQYFGPGTRLTVT.

Worth noting for this clone: The sample holds other DNA sequences that translate to the same CDR3. The genes are TRBV6-4 and TRBJ2-3, with D perhaps matching TRBD2 (6 bases). Trimming removed 0 bases from V and 4 bases from J, with 11 bases in between. The CDR3 sequence is 15 residues long. Germline CDR1 and CDR2: MRHNA and SNTAGT. This CDR3 reads CASSDSSGGADTQYF. CDR3 nucleotide sequence: TGTGCCAGCAGTGACTCATCCGGCGGGGCAGATACGCAGTATTTT.

The chain uses TRBV5-1 and TRBJ2-1; TRBD2 matches 12 bases. The length of the CDR3 is 17 residues. CDR1 is SGHRS and CDR2 is YFSETQ in the germline V gene. With V trimmed by 0 bases and J by 6 bases, 7 bases remained unmatched. This CDR3 reads CASSLGASGGATNEQFF. The CDR3 coding sequence is TGCGCCAGCAGCTTGGGGGCTAGCGGGGGGGCCACCAATGAGCAGTTCTTC.

The chain employs TRBV4-3 and TRBJ2-4; D is undetermined. Trimming pared 0 bases from V and 6 bases from J, leaving 12 bases between. The CDR3 is 15 amino acids. CDR1 LGHNA and CDR2 YSLEER come from the germline V gene. The CDR3 protein is CASSQDWSEINIQYF. Written as DNA, the CDR3 is TGCGCCAGCAGCCAAGATTGGAGTGAGATAAACATTCAGTACTTC.

The chain combines TRBV18 with TRBJ2-3, with 12 positions matching TRBD2. The CDR3 extends over 16 amino acids. Germline V gene sequence: CDR1 KGHSH, CDR2 LQKENI. Trimming removed 3 bases from V and 3 bases from J; junction bases left unmatched: 4. The CDR3 sequence: CASSPLAGGLTDTQYF. Here the CDR3 DNA reads TGTGCCAGCTCACCGCTAGCGGGAGGGTTAACAGATACGCAGTATTTT.

The J gene is TRBJ2-5, the V gene TRBV9; the D gene is possibly TRBD2 (6 bases). V lost 3 bases and J lost 5, with 11 bases in between. The CDR3 extends over 13 amino acids. Germline lookup yields CDR1 SGDLS and CDR2 YYNGEE. CDR3 region: CASSGSGEETQYF. The CDR3 DNA reads as TGTGCCAGCAGCGGTAGCGGAGAGGAGACCCAGTACTTC.

This chain links TRBV6-1 with TRBJ2-7; tentatively, D is TRBD2 (7 bases). Germline values: CDR1 MNHNS, CDR2 SASEGT. The germline V and J ends were trimmed by 6 bases and 0 bases, with 15 bases remaining between them. This CDR3 contains 15 residues. The DNA for the CDR3 is TGTGCCAGCAGCCCAACAGGGAGGGTCTCCTACGAGCAGTACTTC. It translates to CASSPTGRVSYEQYF.

V gene TRBV6-1 combines with J gene TRBJ2-3; no reliable D call. The germline V and J ends were trimmed by 6 bases and 1 base, with 8 bases remaining between them. There are 13 residues in the CDR3. In germline, CDR1 is MNHNS, CDR2 SASEGT. Written as DNA, the CDR3 is TGTGCCAGCAGAGAAACAGGCACAGATACGCAGTATTTT. Its protein product is CASRETGTDTQYF.

The chain couples TRBV2 to TRBJ2-7; 9 bases are a match to TRBD1. Per germline, CDR1 SNHLY and CDR2 FYNNEI. The trim removed 7 bases at V and 2 bases at J, leaving 6 bases unmatched. The CDR3 has 14 residues. The CDR3 loop reads CASNYRTGAYEQYF. CDR3 bases: TGTGCCAGCAATTATCGGACAGGGGCCTACGAGCAGTACTTC.

The chain is built from TRBV4-1 and TRBJ2-7, with TRBD2 matching over 8 bases. Germline V gene sequence: CDR1 MGHRA, CDR2 YSYEKL. V trimming: 0 bases; J trimming: 5 bases; junction bases outside the gene matches: 3. The CDR3 spans 14 residues. The CDR3 protein is CASSQEAGVNEQYF. The CDR3 DNA is TGCGCCAGCAGCCAAGAAGCGGGAGTGAACGAGCAGTACTTC.

The rearrangement uses TRBV4-2 and TRBJ2-7, with 8 positions matching TRBD2. V shed 0 bases and J 3 bases; nucleotides not matched to a gene: 10. Per germline, CDR1 LGHNA and CDR2 YNFKEQ. This CDR3 region has 17 residues. The CDR3 protein is CASSQDRASGLFYEQYF. The CDR3, as DNA: TGTGCCAGCAGCCAAGATAGGGCTAGCGGGCTATTCTACGAGCAGTACTTC.

The rearrangement links TRBV2 to TRBJ2-6, with D possibly matching TRBD1 (6 bases). V was clipped by 4 bases and J by 2 bases, with 9 bases between them. CDR1 and CDR2 from the germline V gene are SNHLY and FYNNEI. CDR3 length: 15 amino acids. The CDR3 DNA reads TGTGCCAGCAGTGTACAGGGAGCTGGGGCCAACGTCCTGACTTTC. Translating it yields CASSVQGAGANVLTF.

The chain combines TRBV7-3 with TRBJ2-3, with 13 bases fitting TRBD2. J was trimmed by 1 base and V by 4 bases; bases with no gene match: 11. Germline V CDR1 and CDR2: SGHTA, FQGTGA. This CDR3 comprises 19 residues. CDR3: CASSSKTSGGASGTDTQYF. The CDR3 DNA reads TGTGCCAGCAGCTCAAAAACTAGCGGGGGGGCCTCAGGCACAGATACGCAGTATTTT.

The CDR3 DNA reads TGTGCCAGCAGGGGGACTAGCGTAAACAATGAGCAGTTCTTC. Translating gives CASRGTSVNNEQFF. The chain recombines TRBV28 with TRBJ2-1; TRBD2 matches at 10 bases. Germline CDR1 reads MDHEN; CDR2 reads SYDVKM. CDR3 length equals 14 residues. J was trimmed by 5 bases and V by 6 bases; bases with no gene match: 4. Filled out from reference TRBV28 and TRBJ2-1, the complete variable domain reads DVKVTQSSRYLVKRTGEKVFLECVQDMDHENMFWYRQDPGLGLRLIYFSYDVKMKEKGDIPEGYSVSREKKERFSLILESASTNQTSMYLCASRGTSVNNEQFFGPGTRLTVL.

This sequence joins TRBV2 and TRBJ2-7, with 9 bases matching TRBD2. CDR3 length: 15 residues. The germline V gene has CDR1 SNHLY and CDR2 FYNNEI. The V segment lost 2 bases and the J segment 3 bases; nucleotides outside the gene matches: 5. The CDR3 DNA follows: TGTGCCAGCAGTGAATCGGGCGGGGGGGGCTACGAGCAGTACTTC. Translated, it gives CASSESGGGGYEQYF.

The V and J genes are TRBV4-3 and TRBJ2-1; TRBD2 matches at 10 bases. Germline values: CDR1 LGHNA, CDR2 YSLEER. The junction had 15 bases not matched to a gene; V was cut back by 3 bases and J by 7 bases. The CDR3 is made up of 18 amino acids. The DNA of the CDR3 is TGCGCCAGCAGCCAGGATCTCCCTAGCGGGGGAAGGATGAATGAGCAGTTCTTC. It is translated as CASSQDLPSGGRMNEQFF.

The rearrangement joins TRBV7-2 to TRBJ2-7; 9 bases map to TRBD1. From germline, CDR1 is SGHTA and CDR2 FQGNSA. CDR3 length: 15 amino acids. Trimming took 4 bases from V and 2 from J; bases not matched to a gene: 6. The CDR3 bases are TGTGCCAGCAGCTCCCGGGGGGACAGGGCCTACGAGCAGTACTTC. It codes for CASSSRGDRAYEQYF. Supplemented by reference TRBV7-2 and TRBJ2-7, the full variable domain reads GAGVSQSPSNKVTEKGKDVELRCDPISGHTALYWYRQSLGQGLEFLIYFQGNSAPDKSGLPSDRFSAERTGGSVSTLTIQRTQQEDSAVYLCASSSRGDRAYEQYFGPGTRLTVT.

The chain employs TRBV6-1 and TRBJ1-2; tentative D call: TRBD1 (6 bases). The germline V gene encodes CDR1 MNHNS and CDR2 SASEGT. The CDR3 consists of 13 residues. With 4 bases removed from V and 4 bases from J, the gap between germline ends came to 10 bases. In DNA, the CDR3 is TGTGCCAGCAGTGGACAGGTATTCTATGGCTACACCTTC. This gives the protein CASSGQVFYGYTF.

This rearrangement joins TRBV7-6 to TRBJ2-1; 13 positions match TRBD2. CDR1 is SGHVS, CDR2 FNYEAQ, per germline. V was pared by 1 base and J by 6 bases, with 6 bases of the junction left unmatched. The CDR3 runs to 17 residues. The CDR3 loop is CASSLEFRTSGSNEQFF. The CDR3 nucleotides are TGTGCCAGCAGCTTAGAGTTTCGGACTAGCGGGAGCAATGAGCAGTTCTTC.

This clone has a single count. The chain joins TRBV14 to TRBJ2-7; D is undetermined. Germline CDR1 SGHDN, CDR2 FVKESK. V shed 6 bases and J shed 6 bases, with 15 bases lying between them. The length of the CDR3 is 13 residues. CDR3 sequence reads: CASSTIARGEQYF. The CDR3 nucleotides are TGTGCCAGCAGTACGATAGCCCGAGGCGAGCAGTACTTC.

The chain joins TRBV11-2 to TRBJ2-1; 13 nucleotides align to TRBD2. Germline CDR1 SGHAT, CDR2 FQNNGV. There are 18 residues in the CDR3. The J segment lost 4 bases and the V segment lost 5 bases, leaving 11 bases of the junction unmatched. The CDR3 reads CASSIRGTSGELYNEQFF. In nucleotides, the CDR3 is TGTGCCAGCAGCATACGAGGGACTAGCGGGGAGCTTTACAATGAGCAGTTCTTC.

The V call is TRBV30, the J call TRBJ1-2; a weak D match, TRBD1 (6 bases). Germline CDR1 reads GTSNPN; CDR2 reads SVGIG (reference sequence). V dropped 5 bases and J dropped 0 bases, with 13 bases sitting between them. This CDR3 region has 14 residues. CDR3 nucleotides: TGTGCCTGGGGCCGGGACACCTCTAACTATGGCTACACCTTC. It specifies CAWGRDTSNYGYTF. Using reference TRBV30 and TRBJ1-2 for the parts outside the CDR3, the full variable domain is SQTIHQWPATLVQPVGSPLSLECTVEGTSNPNLYWYRQAAGRGLQLLFYSVGIGQISSEVPQNLSASRPQDRQFILSSKKLLLSDSGFYLCAWGRDTSNYGYTFGSGTRLTVV.

The chain uses TRBV12-5 and TRBJ2-7; TRBD1 aligns across 11 bases. V was pared by 6 bases and J by 1 base, with 5 bases of the junction left unmatched. This CDR3 comprises 15 residues. Per germline, CDR1 LGHNT and CDR2 FRNRAP. The CDR3 loop reads CASGPGTGGSYEQYF. Written as DNA, the CDR3 is TGTGCTAGTGGGCCGGGGACAGGGGGATCCTACGAGCAGTACTTC.

In its sample, this clone was seen once. A read error is possible here, since a much larger clone lies one base away. J is TRBJ2-7 and V is TRBV6-1, with D perhaps matching TRBD2 (5 bases). The V gene lost 5 bases and the J gene lost 2 bases, with 10 bases spanning the gap. The CDR3 sequence is 13 residues long. The germline gives CDR1 MNHNS, CDR2 SASEGT. The chain's CDR3 is CASSLEGTYEQYF. CDR3 sequence (DNA): TGTGCCAGCAGTTTAGAGGGTACCTACGAGCAGTACTTC.

Only one count was recorded for this clone. The chain carries TRBV4-3 and TRBJ2-3; a possible D gene is TRBD2 (6 bases). Germline CDR1 reads LGHNA; CDR2 reads YSLEER. There are 17 residues in the CDR3. Trimming shortened V by 4 bases and J by 0 bases, and 17 bases separated the two germline ends. The CDR3 protein is CASSPSGGAGSTDTQYF. The CDR3 DNA reads as TGCGCCAGCAGCCCATCCGGGGGAGCGGGCAGCACAGATACGCAGTATTTT.

To note about this clone: The same CDR3 also results from other DNA sequences found in this sample. V is TRBV7-9 and J is TRBJ2-5; 11 bases are shared with TRBD2. With V trimmed by 2 bases and J by 5 bases, 4 bases remained unmatched. The CDR3 runs to 15 residues. Germline CDR1 reads SEHNR; CDR2 reads FQNEAQ (reference sequence). CDR3 sequence: CASSLLAGGPETQYF. As DNA, the CDR3 is TGTGCCAGCAGCTTATTAGCGGGGGGGCCGGAGACCCAGTACTTC.

The chain couples TRBV13 to TRBJ1-1; TRBD1 matches 9 bases. Germline V gene lookup returns CDR1 PRHDT and CDR2 FYEKMQ (reference sequence). The CDR3 runs to 13 residues. V gave up 5 bases and J gave up 3 bases; unmatched junction bases: 1. The CDR3 sequence: CASSRDRDTEAFF. The CDR3 DNA reads as TGTGCCAGCAGCCGGGACAGGGACACTGAAGCTTTCTTT. The variable domain in full, completed from reference TRBV13 and TRBJ1-1, reads AAGVIQSPRHLIKEKRETATLKCYPIPRHDTVYWYQQGPGQDPQFLISFYEKMQSDKGSIPDRFSAQQFSDYHSELNMSSLELGDSALYFCASSRDRDTEAFFGQGTRLTVV.

The chain carries TRBV7-9 and TRBJ2-1; TRBD2 matches at 15 bases. V shed 5 bases and J 3 bases; nucleotides not matched to a gene: 5. The germline gives CDR1 SEHNR, CDR2 FQNEAQ (reference sequence). This CDR3 spans 17 amino acids. CDR3: CASSRGLAGGFYNEQFF. The CDR3 DNA reads as TGTGCCAGCAGCCGGGGACTAGCGGGGGGATTCTACAATGAGCAGTTCTTC.

V and J are TRBV18 and TRBJ2-7; 9 bases match TRBD1. V gave up 0 bases and J gave up 4 bases; unmatched junction bases: 4. Germline V gene lookup returns CDR1 KGHSH and CDR2 LQKENI. CDR3 length: 15 amino acids. The CDR3 DNA reads TGTGCCAGCTCACCACCGGGACAGGGCCTTTACGAGCAGTACTTC. Its protein product is CASSPPGQGLYEQYF.